The 16 T cell receptor beta chains given below trace back to one sample, sequenced in a study of blood T cell repertoires in COVID-19. Sequencing used immunoSEQ multiplex PCR; TCRdb keeps in-frame clones, though not all of them. The sample yields fewer than 75,000 clones, roughly nine tenths seen once. The specimen sequenced was peripheral blood. The receptors shown here come from a man aged 45-60 years with active COVID-19.

The chain has TRBV19 and TRBJ1-4; D not certain. Germline CDR1 and CDR2: LNHDA and SQIVND (reference sequence). V lost 0 bases, J lost 8 bases, and 7 bases lay in between. The CDR3 loop spans 13 amino acids. This chain's CDR3 is CASSIDSSEKLFF. The CDR3 region has the DNA TGTGCCAGTAGTATAGACAGTTCCGAAAAACTGTTTTTT. Supplemented by reference TRBV19 and TRBJ1-4, the full variable domain reads DGGITQSPKYLFRKEGQNVTLSCEQNLNHDAMYWYRQDPGQGLRLIYYSQIVNDFQKGDIAEGYSVSREKKESFPLTVTSAQKNPTAFYLCASSIDSSEKLFFGSGTQLSVL.

V is TRBV14 and J is TRBJ1-2, with 7 bases fitting TRBD1. V trimming: 4 bases; J trimming: 4 bases; junction bases outside the gene matches: 6. The CDR3 runs to 14 residues. Germline CDR1 SGHDN, CDR2 FVKESK. This chain's CDR3 is CASSPEQGIYGYTF. In nucleotides, the CDR3 is TGTGCCAGCAGCCCGGAACAGGGGATCTATGGCTACACCTTC.

The chain has TRBV5-1 and TRBJ1-4; TRBD1 matches 7 bases. Germline CDR1 SGHRS, CDR2 YFSETQ. The CDR3 runs to 16 residues. V dropped 0 bases and J dropped 7; count of bases not matched to a gene: 9. CDR3 protein: CASSLAPRGSSEKLFF. CDR3 DNA sequence: TGCGCCAGCAGCTTGGCGCCCAGGGGGTCGTCTGAAAAACTGTTTTTT.

This chain joins TRBV18 and TRBJ1-2; 7 bases align to TRBD1. From germline, CDR1 is KGHSH and CDR2 LQKENI. The CDR3 is 14 amino acids. The ends lost 3 bases at V and 8 bases at J; junction bases unmatched: 9. CDR3 region: CASSPDRVARGYTF. Written as DNA, the CDR3 is TGTGCCAGCTCACCTGACAGGGTCGCCAGAGGCTACACCTTC. Drawing the rest from reference TRBV18 and TRBJ1-2, the complete variable domain is NAGVMQNPRHLVRRRGQEARLRCSPMKGHSHVYWYRQLPEEGLKFMVYLQKENIIDESGMPKERFSAEFPKEGPSILRIQQVVRGDSAAYFCASSPDRVARGYTFGSGTRLTVV.

The chain is built from TRBV30 and TRBJ2-7; D gene unclear. Deletions cut 4 bases from V and 0 bases from J, with 7 bases between. The CDR3 spans 12 residues. The germline gives CDR1 GTSNPN, CDR2 SVGIG (reference sequence). CDR3 protein: CAWTQDSYEQYF. CDR3 DNA: TGTGCCTGGACCCAGGACTCCTACGAGCAGTACTTC. Full variable domain (remainder filled in from reference TRBV30 and TRBJ2-7): SQTIHQWPATLVQPVGSPLSLECTVEGTSNPNLYWYRQAAGRGLQLLFYSVGIGQISSEVPQNLSASRPQDRQFILSSKKLLLSDSGFYLCAWTQDSYEQYFGPGTRLTVT.

The count of this clone is one. The rearrangement links TRBV2 to TRBJ1-1; D is ambiguous. The CDR3 totals 12 residues. The germline CDR1 and CDR2 sequences are SNHLY and FYNNEI. With 3 bases removed from V and 7 bases from J, the gap between germline ends came to 9 bases. DNA for the CDR3: TGTGCCAGCAGTGATTTGGGCAGTGAAGCTTTCTTT. This gives the protein CASSDLGSEAFF.

This sequence joins TRBV5-1 and TRBJ2-2, with 11 nucleotides matching TRBD2. This CDR3 has 15 residues. V lost 3 bases and J lost 4; bases outside the gene matches: 2. Germline values: CDR1 SGHRS, CDR2 YFSETQ. The CDR3 reads CASSYGTSGTGELFF. The CDR3 nucleotides are TGCGCCAGCAGCTACGGGACTAGCGGCACCGGGGAGCTGTTTTTT.

The chain has TRBV19 and TRBJ2-7, with D possibly matching TRBD2 (6 bases). Trimming shortened V by 9 bases and J by 1 base, and 19 bases separated the two germline ends. CDR3 length: 15 amino acids. CDR1 LNHDA and CDR2 SQIVND come from the germline V gene (reference sequence). CDR3 region: CASPLPRDGSYEQYF. CDR3 DNA sequence: TGTGCCAGCCCCCTTCCGCGGGACGGATCCTACGAGCAGTACTTC.

The chain links TRBV2 to TRBJ2-1; 7 bases are a match to TRBD2. V lost 1 base and J lost 6; bases outside the gene matches: 6. CDR1 and CDR2 from the germline V gene are SNHLY and FYNNEI. This CDR3 contains 15 residues. CDR3 loop: CASSEGAGWANEQFF. CDR3 nucleotide sequence: TGTGCCAGCAGTGAAGGAGCGGGATGGGCCAATGAGCAGTTCTTC.

This chain joins TRBV9 and TRBJ1-2; 11 positions agree with TRBD1. The CDR3 sequence is 16 residues long. J lost 7 bases, V lost 4 bases, and 12 bases had no gene match. Per germline, CDR1 SGDLS and CDR2 YYNGEE. CDR3 sequence reads: CASSPPRDRGVSGYTF. As DNA, the CDR3 is TGTGCCAGCAGCCCCCCCCGGGACAGGGGGGTGAGTGGCTACACCTTC.

This chain joins TRBV28 and TRBJ2-7; TRBD1 might be the D (5 bases). Deletions cut 5 bases from V and 6 bases from J, with 11 bases between. Germline CDR1 reads MDHEN; CDR2 reads SYDVKM. The CDR3 is 12 residues long. The CDR3 bases are TGTGCCAGCAGTCAACAGGTAGGCGAGCAGTACTTC. Protein: CASSQQVGEQYF.

This clone has only a few counts. The rearrangement links TRBV29-1 to TRBJ1-1; 8 positions agree with TRBD1. Looked up from germline, CDR1 is SQVTM and CDR2 is ANQGSEA. Unmatched junction bases numbered 9, after V lost 6 bases and J lost 3 bases. The CDR3 runs to 14 residues. CDR3 coding DNA: TGCAGCGTACAGGGGGATTTCGATTACACTGAAGCTTTCTTT. It translates to CSVQGDFDYTEAFF.

The V call is TRBV6-5, the J call TRBJ2-1; a weak D match, TRBD2 (5 bases). Trimming took 0 bases from V and 4 from J, leaving 10 bases between them. Per the germline V gene, CDR1 is MNHEY and CDR2 is SVGAGI. The CDR3 runs to 15 residues. The CDR3 sequence is CASSYSTPGYNEQFF. The CDR3 coding sequence is TGTGCCAGCAGTTACTCCACCCCGGGGTACAATGAGCAGTTCTTC.

The chain carries TRBV4-2 and TRBJ2-7; D possibly corresponds to TRBD1 (6 bases). CDR1 is LGHNA and CDR2 is YNFKEQ in the germline V gene. Deletions cut 1 base from V and 2 bases from J, with 12 bases between. This CDR3 comprises 15 residues. The CDR3 DNA follows: TGTGCCAGCAGCCAAGCTCCGGACAGTGCCTACGAGCAGTACTTC. Translation: CASSQAPDSAYEQYF.

The CDR3 here is CSATGLGTYEQYF. The CDR3 DNA follows: TGCAGCGCCACGGGACTGGGGACCTACGAGCAGTACTTC. The chain has TRBV29-1 and TRBJ2-7; possible D gene TRBD2, 6 bases. Trimming stripped 7 bases from V and 2 bases from J, with 15 bases between. CDR1 and CDR2 from the germline V gene are SQVTM and ANQGSEA. The CDR3 is 13 residues long.

The chain carries TRBV18 and TRBJ2-3; TRBD2 is a possible D gene (5 bases). V lost 6 bases to trimming and J lost 0 bases, with 10 bases between them. Germline V gene lookup returns CDR1 KGHSH and CDR2 LQKENI. The CDR3 extends over 14 amino acids. CDR3 amino acids: CASSLRTSTDTQYF. CDR3 bases: TGTGCCAGCTCCCTCAGGACTAGCACAGATACGCAGTATTTT. Full variable domain (outside the CDR3, taken from reference TRBV18 and TRBJ2-3): NAGVMQNPRHLVRRRGQEARLRCSPMKGHSHVYWYRQLPEEGLKFMVYLQKENIIDESGMPKERFSAEFPKEGPSILRIQQVVRGDSAAYFCASSLRTSTDTQYFGPGTRLTVL.